Here is one T cell receptor (beta chain) with its context. The antigen it binds to is not known. No qualities accompany the bases; no much larger clone lies one base away. Libraries were constructed by the immunoSEQ multiplex PCR assay. A mixture of 60 forward primers for TCR Vbeta segments and 13 reverse primers for TCR Jbeta segments was used in the multiplex PCR. The CDR3 region of rearranged TCR beta genes was amplified from genomic DNA with a multiplex PCR assay. On the Illumina HiSeq System, the amplified TCR beta libraries were sequenced as 87-base-pair reads. Concerning the study's data processing: A later analysis tallied roughly 78 million unique TCR beta chains across the 666 repertoires, and approximately 12 million of those chains were shared by two or more donors. Raw reads were error-corrected and collapsed into unique sequences by a nearest-neighbor algorithm in which closely related sequences were merged to remove PCR and sequencing errors. Alignment of CDR3 sequences to IMGT reference sequences was used to assign V, D and J gene segments. Each retained sequence needed at least a six-nucleotide match to both a V gene segment and a J gene segment. A rearrangement was called productive if the CDR3 had no stop codons and remained in frame with V and J, and every other rearrangement was called non-productive. CDR3 was defined according to IMGT convention as the region running from the second conserved V-encoded cysteine to the conserved J-encoded phenylalanine. In an earlier analysis of approximately 590 of the donors, sequences lacking an unambiguous match to a single V gene segment were excluded. In an earlier analysis of 587 of the donors, V segments were called functional above 56.7% productive rearrangements and were called segregating when the between-donor standard deviation exceeded 5%. A statistical classification framework was developed to diagnose cytomegalovirus status using the catalog of TCR beta chain sequences. In a later analysis, V and J genes were assigned by comparing TCR nucleotide sequences against IMGT/GENE-DB human TR gene sequences. A later analysis assigned CDR3 sequences and most-parsimonious VDJ recombination scenarios with the TCRdist pipeline. In a later analysis, every TCR beta chain was defined by the combination of its CDR3 amino acid sequence and its V-gene family, and reads without a unique V-gene family were dropped. As a way to deal with suspected cross-contamination and a sequencing artifact, a later analysis dropped more than 500 nucleotide sequences that were highly shared and had low generation probability. In a later analysis, a clonal expansion index was calculated for each public chain from normalized within-repertoire ranks of inferred template counts. Generation probabilities in a later analysis came from a VDJ recombination model fitted to out-of-frame rearrangements, and those results were checked against IGoR. Hypergeometric tests were used in a later analysis to score TCR-TCR, TCR-HLA and TCR-CMV co-occurrence, with a repertoire-size bias correction applied to the TCR pairs. In a later analysis, false discovery rates were estimated by permuting HLA or CMV assignments 20 times. In a later analysis, co-occurring TCRs were grouped with DBSCAN, and TCRdist sequence similarity was added when clustering was performed within HLA-allele-positive subsets. For co-occurrence clustering, repertoires with fewer than 30,000 or more than 120,000 public chains were excluded, along with 4 to 6 repertoires with anomalous nucleotide sharing. TCRdb holds this immuneACCESS table with in-frame rearrangements only. Some clones are missing; in checked studies, unresolved V genes explain under half, and the rest has no known cause. The D gene and trimming were derived from the DNA, and the V and J assignments and clone size from that table. The sample records 120,000 or so clones, about three quarters of which are singletons. 2.7% of the sample belongs to the ten largest clones.

These data originate in a study of cytomegalovirus exposure and HLA in healthy donors (TCRdb year 2017). Regarding the complete study: An earlier analysis of 587 of the donors reported approximately 260 Gb of sequence data and around 110 million unique TCR beta sequences obtained from approximately 180 million T cells. About 280 gigabases of sequencing data and roughly 80 million unique TCR sequences made up an early release that covered around 640 HLA-typed donors. Among the roughly 400 genotyped donors, approximately 77% belonged to the genetic ancestry cluster associated with self-reported Caucasian donors. The study was designed to test whether signatures of past pathogen exposure could be identified by cataloging public T cell receptors. The study profiled the T cell repertoires of fewer than 850 subjects by immunosequencing and related them to cytomegalovirus serostatus. Along with the approximately 620-subject first cohort, a separate validation cohort of approximately 110 different subjects was used. To predict cytomegalovirus infection status, the study brought together high-throughput TCR immunosequencing, statistical association of individual TCRs with disease status, and machine learning. To study patterns of TCR occurrence, a later analysis re-analyzed previously published TCR beta repertoires from 650 to 750 donors and added high-resolution HLA genotyping. In the later analysis, no new phenotypic data were used to find candidate immune exposures; instead, reliance was placed on TCR beta sequences and their occurrence across donors. To decide whether each TCR beta V gene segment behaved as functional or pseudogenic, an earlier analysis of approximately 590 of the donors relied on high-throughput TCR beta sequencing. Alongside the repertoire data, information on donor age, sex, ethnicity and CMV serostatus was compiled. A later genetic analysis used genome-wide SNP genotypes for about three fifths of the 666 donors, treating that subset as a discovery cohort. All discovery cohort repertoires had been generated on a single sequencing platform. HLA typing included class I and class II loci at four-digit resolution. Typing coverage differed by locus: A, B, C, DRB1 and DQB1 were typed in about 620-640 donors, DQA1 in 500 to 550, DPA1 in around 610, and DPB1 in 400 to 480. Because of strong linkage in the cohort, four to six DR-DQ haplotypes were treated as single units for association and clustering. On average, roughly 250,000 unique TCR beta nucleotide sequences were sequenced per donor among a few hundred genotyped donors of the cohort, with about 19% of those sequences being non-productive.

Here V drops 4 bases and J drops 5 bases, and the junction holds 4 bases not matched to any gene. The germline V gene specifies SGHRS as CDR1 and YFSETQ as CDR2. The CDR3 sequence holds 14 residues, the cysteine and phenylalanine included. Of all the DNA, just the CDR3 is kept, 42 bases in frame from base 1. The research as a whole found: According to a later genetic analysis, donors in an Asian-associated ancestry cluster had fewer N-insertions in productive TCRs than the approximately 610-donor mean. Because counts were too low, around 17 rarely observed V segments, including chromosome 9 orphons, were left out of the earlier analysis of 587 of the donors. In vitro tests confirmed that a few of the cytomegalovirus-associated TCR beta chains recognize cytomegalovirus antigens. Specific HLA alleles were associated with around 18,000 TCR beta sequences at a false discovery rate of 0.05 in a later analysis. Linkage disequilibrium might explain the correlated functional status among segregating V segments, but an unknown experimental factor could not be ruled out. In a later analysis, HLA-associated TCR beta chains were found to be more clonally expanded and to have lower generation probabilities than equally common non-associated chains. Because HLA typing was unavailable for some donors at each locus, only the typed subset was used in association tests. The sequencing pipeline was judged likely to have produced a cluster of highly shared sequence variants as a technical artifact. Roughly uniform sequencing depth across donors was assumed in presence/absence analyses, although this assumption may not hold. V-gene and J-gene trimming of TCR beta chains was associated with a missense DCLRE1C variant in a later genetic analysis, and the association was replicated in an independent cohort. In a later analysis, the rate of TCR association differed among HLA loci, with DRB1 alleles having the most associated TCRs and HLA-C alleles having the fewest. The cohort was sequenced for TCR beta chains only, and without alpha or paired-chain data the features that could be detected were limited. In an earlier analysis of 587 of the donors, most TCR beta V segments appeared in productive rearrangements about 90% or about 30% of the time, broadly matching IMGT annotations. In both the original and validation cohorts, the classifier was reported to diagnose cytomegalovirus status with high specificity and sensitivity. According to a later analysis, most CMV-associated TCR beta chains appeared to be HLA-restricted, and the HLA associations seemed to be driven largely by CMV exposure. The authors suggested that the approach could potentially be generalized to other disease states and immunological phenotypes. When HLA alleles, especially DR and DQ, strongly co-occurred, TCR associations were difficult to assign to individual alleles. Immune exposure information for the cohort was limited to CMV serostatus. Across donors, most TCR sequences were observed very rarely, whereas some public TCRs were present in many individuals. According to a later analysis, parvovirus B19, influenza, CMV and Epstein-Barr virus appeared linked to several top co-occurrence clusters. The 87-base-pair reads could not distinguish some IMGT-functional V segments, including TRBV6-2 and TRBV6-3, so those segments were excluded. In the study, some 160 TCR beta chains were listed as associated with cytomegalovirus. A further reported finding was that TCR beta sequences accurately predicted the HLA-A and HLA-B alleles for most subjects in the first cohort.

The cohort comprised 666 healthy bone marrow donors. At the time of sampling, every cohort member was nominally healthy, though immune exposures that went unrecorded were likely present. The donor was CMV seropositive and was included in the group of approximately 300 seropositive cohort members. Every donor gave a peripheral blood sample, and the peripheral blood mononuclear cells from that sample were used for TCR beta sequencing. Genomic DNA was extracted from the blood cell samples with the Qiagen DNeasy Blood Extraction Kit. The sequencing input was PBMCs. The chain uses TRBV5-1 and TRBJ2-3, and 10 junction bases match TRBD2. The TCR comes from a woman between 40 and 55 years old in good health and CMV-seropositive. The CDR3 corresponds to CASSGLAGEDTQYF. The nucleotide sequence reads as follows: TGCGCCAGCAGCGGGCTAGCGGGAGAAGATACGCAGTATTTT.